Each of the 11 T cell receptor beta chains below was sequenced from the same sample in a study of blood T cell repertoires in COVID-19. Method: immunoSEQ multiplex PCR; TCRdb's copy keeps in-frame clones and lacks some. Among approximately 130,000 clones listed, more than 80% were seen once. Source material: peripheral blood. These receptors came from a human donor in a cohort sampled during active COVID-19.

This sequence joins TRBV7-2 and TRBJ2-5; possible D gene TRBD1, 5 bases. Trimming left V 5 bases short and J 6 bases short, with 10 bases between. From germline, CDR1 is SGHTA and CDR2 FQGNSA. The CDR3 is 12 residues long. The DNA of the CDR3 is TGTGCCAGCAGCGAACAGGTGCAGACCCAGTACTTC. Protein sequence: CASSEQVQTQYF.

This chain joins TRBV3-1 (or the pseudogene TRBV3-2) and TRBJ2-1; D perhaps matches TRBD2 (6 bases). V was shortened by 0 bases and J by 2 bases, with 14 bases between the two germline ends. This CDR3 contains 17 residues. Germline V gene data show CDR1 as LGHDT and CDR2 as YNNKEL (reference sequence). In DNA, the CDR3 is TGTGCCAGCAGCCAAGATCTAATGCGGGAACCCTACAATGAGCAGTTCTTC. Encoded protein: CASSQDLMREPYNEQFF.

The rearrangement uses TRBV11-2 and TRBJ2-1; no reliable D call. The CDR3 has 14 amino acids. Trimming took off 2 bases at V and 8 bases at J, with 13 bases between the two ends. Germline assignment: CDR1 SGHAT and CDR2 FQNNGV. The CDR3, as DNA: TGTGCCAGCAGCTTATTCCATTCAGGCGATGAGCAGTTCTTC. This codes for CASSLFHSGDEQFF.

This clone showed up just once. The V call is TRBV7-2, the J call TRBJ2-2, with D hard to call. Trimming took 5 bases from V and 4 from J, leaving 14 bases between them. CDR1 is SGHTA and CDR2 is FQGNSA in the germline V gene. The CDR3 loop spans 15 amino acids. Here the CDR3 reads CASSPDLYSTGELFF. The CDR3 bases are TGTGCCAGCAGCCCAGACCTGTACAGCACCGGGGAGCTGTTTTTT.

This clone was seen only once. The chain employs TRBV18 and TRBJ1-1; 7 nucleotides line up with TRBD1. Germline V gene lookup returns CDR1 KGHSH and CDR2 LQKENI. The J segment lost 6 bases and the V segment lost 3 bases, leaving 10 bases of the junction unmatched. The CDR3 spans 15 residues. The CDR3 bases are TGTGCCAGCTCACCCCCTACAGGGGAGGTGGCTGAAGCTTTCTTT. This translates into CASSPPTGEVAEAFF.

This sequence joins TRBV19 and TRBJ2-7, with D unresolved. V was cut by 4 bases and J by 6 bases, with 13 bases left in between. Germline-derived CDR1 and CDR2 are LNHDA and SQIVND (reference sequence). The CDR3 sequence is 13 residues long. The CDR3 nucleotides are TGTGCCAGTAGTAGCCCCCCCCTGAGCGAGCAGTACTTC. The encoded protein is CASSSPPLSEQYF.

The chain combines TRBV9 with TRBJ1-1; a weak D match, TRBD1 (5 bases). CDR1 is SGDLS, CDR2 YYNGEE, per germline. The CDR3 totals 17 residues. V lost 3 bases to trimming and J lost 5 bases, with 23 bases between them. The CDR3 nucleotides read TGTGCCAGCAGCGCTTACCCCAGGGAAGTGGAAAGGACTGAAGCTTTCTTT. This sequence encodes CASSAYPREVERTEAFF.

V is TRBV6-5 and J is TRBJ1-1; 7 bases line up with TRBD1. The V gene end was trimmed by 2 bases and the J gene end by 3 bases; junction bases not matched to a gene: 0. The CDR3 has 13 amino acids. Germline assignment: CDR1 MNHEY and CDR2 SVGAGI. CDR3 bases: TGTGCCAGCAGTTACGGGACAGACACTGAAGCTTTCTTT. The encoded protein is CASSYGTDTEAFF.

This clone was detected only a few times. This chain connects TRBV30 to TRBJ1-1; D gene uncertain. Trimming took 0 bases from V and 13 from J, leaving 15 bases between them. The CDR3 is 12 amino acids. The germline V gene encodes CDR1 GTSNPN and CDR2 SVGIG (reference sequence). CDR3 nucleotides: TGTGCCTGGAGTGTCTTCAGGAACCGGGATTTCTTT. It specifies CAWSVFRNRDFF.

The chain links TRBV11-3 to TRBJ2-3, with 9 bases matching TRBD1. With V trimmed by 1 base and J by 5 bases, 7 bases remained unmatched. Germline CDR1 SGHNT, CDR2 YENEEA. The CDR3 consists of 16 residues. The DNA for the CDR3 is TGTGCCAGCAGCTTAGGGGGACAGGGCAGGAAAGATACGCAGTATTTT. Its protein product is CASSLGGQGRKDTQYF.

J is TRBJ1-4 and V is TRBV25-1, with D possibly TRBD1 on 6 matching bases. Germline CDR1 reads MGHDK; CDR2 reads SYGVNS. V lost 2 bases and J 5 bases, leaving 15 bases between the germline ends. The CDR3 is made up of 16 amino acids. In DNA form, the CDR3 reads TGTGCCAGCAGTGAAGTTTTTGGAACAGGGAATGAAAAACTGTTTTTT. It specifies CASSEVFGTGNEKLFF.